A single sample gave rise to the 24 T cell receptor beta chains below, sequenced in a study of T cell responses to AZD1222 COVID-19 vaccine. The data were produced by immunoSEQ multiplex PCR, yet TCRdb's version contains in-frame clones alone and is incomplete. This table holds roughly 150,000 clones, about 90% found once. Sequencing used peripheral blood, obtained 28 days after the second AZD1222 dose. The source is an adult who received the AZD1222 COVID-19 vaccine.

This clone was detected only once. The chain couples TRBV2 to TRBJ1-5; no reliable D call. The V end lost 5 bases, the J end lost 5 bases, and 13 bases lay between the germline ends. The CDR3 runs to 14 residues. The germline V gene encodes CDR1 SNHLY and CDR2 FYNNEI. CDR3 region: CASSLSTAYQPQHF. CDR3 DNA: TGTGCCAGCAGTTTATCAACAGCCTATCAGCCCCAGCATTTT. Looking up the rest from reference TRBV2 and TRBJ1-5 gives the full variable domain: EPEVTQTPSHQVTQMGQEVILRCVPISNHLYFYWYRQILGQKVEFLVSFYNNEISEKSEIFDDQFSVERPDGSNFTLKIRSTKLEDSAMYFCASSLSTAYQPQHFGDGTRLSIL.

This chain uses TRBV9 with TRBJ1-1, with a weak D call TRBD1 (5 bases). The V end lost 2 bases, the J end lost 0 bases, and 11 bases lay between the germline ends. The germline gives CDR1 SGDLS, CDR2 YYNGEE. The CDR3 totals 15 residues. The CDR3 DNA reads as TGTGCCAGCAGCGTCGGGGGAGATATGAACACTGAAGCTTTCTTT. It codes for CASSVGGDMNTEAFF.

CDR3 nucleotide sequence: TGTGCCAGCAGCTTGCTGGGACCTATACTCCACTTT. This gives the protein CASSLLGPILHF. V and J are TRBV11-2 and TRBJ1-6, with D maybe TRBD1 (5 bases). The CDR3 spans 12 residues. Germline assignment: CDR1 SGHAT and CDR2 FQNNGV. The V end was cut by 3 bases, the J end by 16 bases, with 13 bases between.

This chain uses TRBV21-1 with TRBJ1-5; TRBD1 reflects the table's D call only, with no check against the DNA. TRBV21-1 is marked as a pseudogene. This CDR3 spans 14 amino acids. For the CDR3, the DNA is TGTGCCGGACCCGACAGGGGAATCAATCAGCCCCAGCATTTT. Protein product: CAGPDRGINQPQHF.

The J gene is TRBJ1-1, the V gene TRBV5-1, with a tentative D call TRBD1 (5 bases). Trimming left V 2 bases short and J 1 base short, with 9 bases between. This CDR3 has 14 amino acids. Germline CDR1 SGHRS, CDR2 YFSETQ. The CDR3 loop reads CASSFSRANTEAFF. CDR3 nucleotide sequence: TGCGCCAGCAGCTTTAGCAGGGCGAACACTGAAGCTTTCTTT.

This chain links TRBV5-1 with TRBJ1-2, with TRBD1 identical over 7 bases. Germline V gene data show CDR1 as SGHRS and CDR2 as YFSETQ. This CDR3 region has 17 residues. V dropped 1 base and J dropped 0; count of bases not matched to a gene: 9. DNA of the CDR3: TGCGCCAGCAGCTTGTCGGGACAGCAAGACTCTAACTATGGCTACACCTTC. Its protein product is CASSLSGQQDSNYGYTF. Combining the CDR3 with reference TRBV5-1 and TRBJ1-2 gives the whole variable domain KAGVTQTPRYLIKTRGQQVTLSCSPISGHRSVSWYQQTPGQGLQFLFEYFSETQRNKGNFPGRFSGRQFSNSRSEMNVSTLELGDSALYLCASSLSGQQDSNYGYTFGSGTRLTVV.

V and J are TRBV28 and TRBJ1-2; D remains ambiguous. Germline CDR1 reads MDHEN; CDR2 reads SYDVKM. V dropped 8 bases and J dropped 8 bases, with 24 bases sitting between them. This CDR3 has 15 residues. CDR3 protein: CASAAPSVGGGGYTF. The CDR3, as DNA: TGTGCCAGCGCAGCCCCTTCCGTCGGTGGAGGCGGCTACACCTTC.

This CDR3 reads CAWVGQGIYSPLHF. As DNA, the CDR3 is TGTGCCTGGGTCGGACAGGGGATATATTCACCCCTCCACTTT. This chain uses TRBV30 with TRBJ1-6; TRBD1 aligns across 9 bases. V dropped 5 bases and J dropped 8; count of bases not matched to a gene: 7. CDR1 is GTSNPN and CDR2 is SVGIG in the germline V gene (reference sequence). This CDR3 contains 14 residues.

This rearrangement joins TRBV9 to TRBJ2-1; D is undetermined. From germline, CDR1 is SGDLS and CDR2 YYNGEE. The CDR3 is made up of 15 amino acids. Trimming left V 0 bases short and J 9 bases short, with 16 bases between. The CDR3 DNA sequence: TGTGCCAGCAGCGTAGCCGGCGGATTGAGTGTTGAGCAGTTCTTC. Translation gives CASSVAGGLSVEQFF.

V is TRBV2 and J is TRBJ2-5, with D perhaps TRBD2 (6 bases). V lost 0 bases and J 5 bases, leaving 16 bases between the germline ends. The CDR3 sequence is 16 residues long. Germline values: CDR1 SNHLY, CDR2 FYNNEI. CDR3 DNA: TGTGCCAGCAGTGAAGCGCTAGGAACGGGGAGGGAGACCCAGTACTTC. Protein sequence: CASSEALGTGRETQYF.

The CDR3, as DNA: TGTGCCAGCAGCACGGCCGGCGGGGGCGCCCCTGTGTACAATGAGCAGTTCTTC. It translates to CASSTAGGGAPVYNEQFF. This rearrangement joins TRBV9 to TRBJ2-1; D is possibly TRBD2 (7 bases). This CDR3 region has 18 residues. The V and J ends lost 4 bases and 4 bases respectively, with 24 bases between them. The germline V gene has CDR1 SGDLS and CDR2 YYNGEE.

The chain has TRBV28 and TRBJ1-3; no clear D. Trimming pared 8 bases from V and 1 base from J, leaving 21 bases between. Germline values: CDR1 MDHEN, CDR2 SYDVKM. This CDR3 region has 17 residues. CDR3 loop: CASGIPQGQLSGNTIYF. CDR3 nucleotides: TGTGCCAGCGGAATCCCTCAAGGGCAGTTATCTGGAAACACCATATATTTT.

V gene TRBV27 combines with J gene TRBJ2-2; D is unclear. The CDR3 extends over 12 amino acids. Germline V gene data show CDR1 as MNHEY and CDR2 as SMNVEV (reference sequence). Trimming removed 6 bases at V and 7 bases at J, with 9 bases between. DNA of the CDR3: TGTGCCAGCAGATTAGTAGGCGGGGAGCTGTTTTTT. Amino acids: CASRLVGGELFF.

This clone was seen a single time. V and J are TRBV3-1 (or the pseudogene TRBV3-2) and TRBJ2-2, with 7 bases that match TRBD2. The CDR3 is 16 amino acids. Germline assignment: CDR1 LGHDT and CDR2 YNNKEL (reference sequence). V dropped 7 bases and J dropped 3; count of bases not matched to a gene: 11. This CDR3 reads CASTRETSSYTGELFF. CDR3 sequence (DNA): TGTGCCAGCACTCGAGAGACTAGCTCATACACCGGGGAGCTGTTTTTT.

The table lists this clone with a count of one. The chain uses TRBV29-1 and TRBJ2-3; 8 bases match TRBD2. CDR3 length: 16 residues. V was pared by 4 bases and J by 0 bases, with 9 bases of the junction left unmatched. From germline, CDR1 is SQVTM and CDR2 ANQGSEA. CDR3 residues: CSVVRGGRLSTDTQYF. In DNA, the CDR3 is TGCAGCGTTGTTCGGGGGGGAAGACTAAGCACAGATACGCAGTATTTT.

The CDR3 bases are TGTGCCAGCCGTATTGAGGGTTCCAGGGGAGCTTTCTTT. It translates to CASRIEGSRGAFF. The chain combines TRBV19 with TRBJ1-1; maybe TRBD1 (6 bases). This CDR3 spans 13 amino acids. The V end lost 9 bases, the J end lost 10 bases, and 21 bases lay between the germline ends. CDR1 is LNHDA, CDR2 SQIVND, per germline (reference sequence). Using reference TRBV19 and TRBJ1-1 for the parts outside the CDR3, the full variable domain is DGGITQSPKYLFRKEGQNVTLSCEQNLNHDAMYWYRQDPGQGLRLIYYSQIVNDFQKGDIAEGYSVSREKKESFPLTVTSAQKNPTAFYLCASRIEGSRGAFFGQGTRLTVV.

This clone was seen only once. The genes are TRBV6-5 and TRBJ2-1, with 10 bases identical to TRBD1. Per germline, CDR1 MNHEY and CDR2 SVGAGI. The V gene end was trimmed by 6 bases and the J gene end by 4 bases; junction bases not matched to a gene: 3. The CDR3 runs 14 residues. The CDR3 protein is CASSGQGGYNEQFF. Written as DNA, the CDR3 is TGTGCCAGCAGCGGACAGGGGGGTTACAATGAGCAGTTCTTC.

This clone was observed a single time. The chain has TRBV5-1 and TRBJ2-7; tentative D call: TRBD1 (8 bases). This CDR3 comprises 16 residues. The germline V gene has CDR1 SGHRS and CDR2 YFSETQ. The ends were cut back, 4 bases at V and 7 bases at J, with 24 bases in the middle. This CDR3 is CASSQTQQGGSREQYF. DNA of the CDR3: TGCGCCAGCAGCCAGACCCAACAGGGGGGGTCACGGGAGCAGTACTTC.

The rearrangement links TRBV24-1 to TRBJ2-1; TRBD2 matches at 10 bases. Germline CDR1 and CDR2: KGHDR and SFDVKD. This CDR3 is built from 16 residues. V was clipped by 4 bases and J by 6 bases; unmatched bases: 8. As DNA, the CDR3 is TGTGCCACCAGTGACGATGCCGGGACTAGCGTCAATGAGCAGTTCTTC. Protein sequence: CATSDDAGTSVNEQFF.

Written as DNA, the CDR3 is TGTGCCAGCAGCCAAGACAGGGGATATCGCGAGCAGTACTTC. Translating gives CASSQDRGYREQYF. The V gene is TRBV13, the J gene TRBJ2-7; 8 bases match TRBD1. Germline CDR1 is PRHDT and CDR2 is FYEKMQ (reference sequence). There are 14 residues in the CDR3. Trimming at V came to 5 bases and at J to 6 bases, leaving 9 bases not matched to a gene.

V gene TRBV10-2 combines with J gene TRBJ2-2, with a weak D call TRBD2 (6 bases). The germline gives CDR1 WSHSY, CDR2 SAAADI. This CDR3 contains 13 residues. The V end lost 6 bases, the J end lost 3 bases, and 8 bases lay between the germline ends. DNA for the CDR3: TGCGCCAGCAGGCGGGGAGACACCGGGGAGCTGTTTTTT. It specifies CASRRGDTGELFF.

The J gene is TRBJ2-6, the V gene TRBV15, with 8 bases identical to TRBD2. The junction had 6 bases not matched to a gene; V was cut back by 0 bases and J by 2 bases. Germline CDR1 is LNHNV and CDR2 is YYDKDF (reference sequence). The CDR3 runs 18 residues. As DNA, the CDR3 is TGTGCCACCAGCAGAGACGGGGGGGCCAGCACTGGGGCCAACGTCCTGACTTTC. It codes for CATSRDGGASTGANVLTF.

The rearrangement joins TRBV7-3 to TRBJ2-3, with 14 positions matching TRBD2. Losses at the gene ends were 5 bases for V and 4 bases for J; bases not matched to a gene: 17. The CDR3 is 20 amino acids. Germline assignment: CDR1 SGHTA and CDR2 FQGTGA. Written as DNA, the CDR3 is TGTGCCAGCAGCCTCTTCAGTGGGACTAGCGGGGGAGGTGGGTCAGATACGCAGTATTTT. Translation: CASSLFSGTSGGGGSDTQYF.

As DNA, the CDR3 is TGTGCCAGCAGCTTAGGGACAGGGGACATTCAGTACTTC. Amino acids: CASSLGTGDIQYF. The V and J genes are TRBV7-6 and TRBJ2-4, with 9 positions matching TRBD1. Germline V gene lookup returns CDR1 SGHVS and CDR2 FNYEAQ. V lost 1 base to trimming and J lost 8 bases; unmatched junction nucleotides: 0. The CDR3 sequence is 13 residues long.